This TCR beta chain originates from a study of early T cells in non-severe SARS-CoV-2 infection (dated by TCRdb to about 2021). In the study overall: TCR sequencing used bulk RNA from unsorted whole blood, so alpha and beta chains could not be paired.

A case-control design nested within a healthcare worker cohort in London, UK, was used, with weekly nasopharyngeal swab PCR tests and blood sampling performed. Healthcare workers were recruited between 23 and 31 March 2020, during the week of the UK lockdown, and were followed weekly for up to roughly 16 weeks. Concerning this clonotype: Its target antigen remains unknown. No quality values exist for individual bases; no much larger clone is one base distant.

General conclusions and limits of the study: VDJdb matching was skewed toward anti-spike CD8 responses, so virus-specific expansions were likely underestimated and private and CD4 specificities were missed.

CDR1 and CDR2 (SGHVS, FNYEAQ) derive from the germline V gene. Trimming takes 5 bases from V and 6 bases from J, and the germline ends sit 17 bases apart. The cysteine opens and the phenylalanine closes a CDR3 of 15 amino acids. This entry keeps only the CDR3 DNA: 45 bases, framed from base 1. The library was prepared using 5' RACE. Data came from a NextSeq 500. The TCR library protocol attached unique molecular identifiers to individual cDNA molecules to correct for sequencing error and PCR bias. Sequencing covered both TCR alpha and beta chains, and within each sample the abundances of alpha and beta sequences were tightly co-correlated. The source study handled its data this way. V gene, J gene and CDR3 annotation of TCR sequences was performed with Decombinator V4. TCRs were defined as expanded if a significant change between any two time points was detected under a Poisson model with p below 0.0001. TCR abundances were normalised to the total number of TCRs sequenced per sample and were expressed as counts per million. TRAV1-2 paired with TRAJ12, TRAJ20 or TRAJ33 defined MAIT TCRs, while TRAV10 paired with TRAJ18 defined iNKT TCRs. VDJdb, accessed 1 November 2021, was searched for CMV, EBV and SARS-CoV-2 annotated TCRs, with TCRs annotated for multiple antigens excluded. Using fastp at Q25 and MiXCR, TCRdb reprocessed the public reads and kept productive beta chains. Records with the same CDR3 protein are collapsed into one entry carrying the most frequent genes and DNA. None of the V and J calls come from the authors' own analysis; TCRdb made them. Within this sample are tens of thousands of distinct CDR3 sequences, with around 11% of them counted one time only. Clones ranked in the top ten supply less than 3% of the sample.

The rearranged chain carries TRBV7-6 and TRBJ2-1; the D gene assignment is ambiguous. The source is an adult who was a healthcare worker with PCR-confirmed SARS-CoV-2 infection or an uninfected control (not recorded which). This material consisted of whole blood, taken at baseline. The CDR3 in this case is CASSRKTPGGNEQFF. The bases are TGTGCCAGCAGCCGTAAAACCCCCGGCGGCAATGAGCAGTTCTTC.